These T cell receptor beta chains were read from a single sample in a study of spatial heterogeneity in lung cancer. TCRdb re-called the 5' RACE reads with MiXCR, one entry per CDR3 protein. The repertoire holds about 41,000 distinct CDR3 sequences, with 10% as singletons. This material consisted of PBMCs, taken at follow-up. These receptor sequences come from a female donor with early-stage non-small cell lung cancer. Each CDR3 is given with its conserved first and last residue. Each record gives: J gene, D gene, V gene, clone size, CDR3 length, CDR3 protein, CDR3 DNA. D genes are given only for firm matches. Clone size is given for some rows only: seen once, a few or many times, or a class if the clone is expanded.

TRBJ2-7,-,TRBV11-2,many,16,CASSRFFGQKLDEQYF,TGTGCCAGCAGCCGATTCTTTGGACAGAAATTGGACGAGCAGTACTTC
TRBJ2-2,TRBD2,TRBV29-1,-,16,CSVGLRTSGNTGELFF,TGCAGCGTTGGCCTACGGACTAGCGGGAACACCGGGGAGCTGTTTTTT
TRBJ2-3,TRBD2,TRBV4-3,many,16,CASSQDLAGAADTQYF,TGCGCCAGCAGCCAAGATCTAGCGGGGGCTGCTGACACGCAGTATTTT
TRBJ2-7,TRBD2,TRBV18,many,15,CATAAGLAGSYEQYF,TGTGCCACCGCCGCGGGGCTAGCGGGTTCCTACGAGCAGTACTTC
TRBJ2-2,TRBD1,TRBV2,few,15,CASAPGTVNTGELFF,TGTGCCAGCGCCCCCGGGACAGTGAACACCGGGGAGCTGTTTTTT
TRBJ1-2,TRBD1,TRBV25-1,few,16,CASSEGGTGLPYGYTF,TGTGCCAGCAGTGAAGGTGGGACAGGACTCCCCTATGGCTACACCTTC
TRBJ2-1,TRBD2,TRBV24-1,many,16,CATSDPLAGGLHEQFF,TGTGCCACCAGTGACCCTTTAGCGGGGGGCTTACATGAGCAGTTCTTC
TRBJ2-5,TRBD1,TRBV28,few,16,CASSPRGTGDQETQYF,TGTGCCAGCAGCCCACGCGGGACAGGAGATCAAGAGACCCAGTACTTC
TRBJ1-1,TRBD1,TRBV20-1,-,14,CSARDPGTGNVGFF,TGCAGTGCCCGAGACCCGGGGACAGGGAATGTCGGTTTCTTT
TRBJ2-7,-,TRBV11-2,many,13,CASSPTGTYEQYF,TGTGCCAGCAGCCCGACCGGTACCTACGAGCAGTACTTC
TRBJ1-1,-,TRBV9,few,17,CASSVRSWRIMNTEAFF,TGTGCCAGCAGCGTAAGGTCATGGAGGATCATGAACACTGAAGCTTTCTTT
TRBJ1-3,-,TRBV4-2,-,16,CTSSQAWRDTGNTIYF,TGTACCAGCAGCCAAGCGTGGAGGGATACTGGAAACACCATATATTTT
TRBJ2-6,-,TRBV29-1,many,14,CSVASDSGANVLTF,TGCAGCGTCGCGTCAGACTCTGGGGCCAACGTCCTGACTTTC
TRBJ2-3,TRBD2,TRBV29-1,-,13,CSVANGGADTQYF,TGCAGCGTTGCTAACGGGGGGGCAGATACGCAGTATTTT
TRBJ2-7,-,TRBV5-5,few,14,CASSPSWGSYEQYF,TGTGCCAGCAGCCCCTCGTGGGGCTCCTACGAGCAGTACTTC
TRBJ2-7,-,TRBV4-3,-,14,CASSQGVKSYEQYF,TGCGCCAGCAGCCAAGGGGTGAAATCCTACGAGCAGTACTTC
TRBJ2-1,TRBD2,TRBV5-1,-,16,CASSPGLAGGLDEQFF,TGCGCCAGCAGCCCGGGACTAGCGGGGGGGCTGGATGAGCAGTTCTTC
TRBJ1-2,TRBD1,TRBV20-1,many,13,CSARLSGTDGYTF,TGCAGTGCTAGACTTTCCGGGACAGACGGCTACACCTTC
TRBJ2-1,TRBD2,TRBV3-1,many,17,CASSRGTSGTSYNEQFF,TGTGCCAGCAGCCGGGGGACTAGCGGCACCTCCTACAATGAGCAGTTCTTC
TRBJ1-1,-,TRBV18,-,15,CASSPRQTTNTEAFF,TGTGCCAGCTCACCACGACAGACGACTAATACTGAAGCTTTCTTT
TRBJ2-7,-,TRBV27,-,11,CASSPRPEQYF,TGTGCCAGCAGCCCCAGACCCGAGCAGTACTTC
TRBJ2-3,-,TRBV4-2,many,14,CASSQDRRTDTQYF,TGTGCCAGCAGCCAAGATCGGAGGACAGATACGCAGTATTTT
TRBJ1-1,-,TRBV20-1,-,13,CSAEDIMNTEAFF,TGCAGTGCGGAGGACATAATGAACACTGAAGCTTTCTTT
TRBJ2-7,TRBD2,TRBV6-2/TRBV6-3,-,16,CASTGGRGVISYEQYF,TGTGCCAGCACCGGAGGACGGGGGGTGATAAGCTACGAGCAGTACTTC
TRBJ1-1,-,TRBV5-5,many,13,CASSLAPRAEAFF,TGTGCCAGCAGCTTGGCCCCGAGGGCTGAAGCTTTCTTT
TRBJ1-2,TRBD1,TRBV4-3,few,15,CASSQVSGGDYGYTF,TGCGCCAGCAGCCAAGTGTCAGGGGGCGACTATGGCTACACCTTC
TRBJ2-1,TRBD2,TRBV10-1,few,12,CASSSGGAAQFF,TGCGCCAGCAGTAGCGGGGGGGCCGCGCAGTTCTTC
TRBJ2-1,-,TRBV29-1,many,14,CSVVTAHSYNEQFF,TGCAGCGTTGTGACAGCACACTCCTACAATGAGCAGTTCTTC
TRBJ2-3,-,TRBV20-1,-,15,CSARGSAGITDTQYF,TGCAGTGCTAGAGGTTCTGCGGGGATCACAGATACGCAGTATTTT
TRBJ1-2,TRBD1,TRBV6-2/TRBV6-3,-,14,CASSRQGAFDGYTF,TGTGCCAGCAGTCGACAGGGGGCTTTTGATGGCTACACCTTC